Detailed here is one T cell receptor beta chain. The record originates from a study of blood T cell repertoires in COVID-19. Trimming shortened V by 4 bases and J by 0 bases, and 6 bases separated the two germline ends. The CDR3 is 13 residues long. The V gene's germline CDR1 is MGHDK and CDR2 SYGVNS. Original analysis: Amplification from reference gene primers served as the basis for estimated nucleated cell counts. Clones were read by immunoSEQ multiplex PCR, and TCRdb kept only the in-frame ones, dropping some. V and J calls and clone size are given by that table; D and trimming were obtained from the DNA. The sample lists almost 40,000 clones, more than 80% seen once, with about 4% in the top ten.

J is TRBJ1-1 and V is TRBV25-1, with no clear D. Sequenced sample: peripheral blood. The receptor comes from a man between 60 and 75 years old with acute or convalescent COVID-19. The CDR3 sequence is CASSVSLNTEAFF. The CDR3 nucleotides are TGTGCCAGCAGTGTGAGCTTGAACACTGAAGCTTTCTTT. The full variable domain, with the rest looked up from reference TRBV25-1 and TRBJ1-1, is EADIYQTPRYLVIGTGKKITLECSQTMGHDKMYWYQQDPGMELHLIHYSYGVNSTEKGDLSSESTVSRIRTEHFPLTLESARPSHTSQYLCASSVSLNTEAFFGQGTRLTVV.